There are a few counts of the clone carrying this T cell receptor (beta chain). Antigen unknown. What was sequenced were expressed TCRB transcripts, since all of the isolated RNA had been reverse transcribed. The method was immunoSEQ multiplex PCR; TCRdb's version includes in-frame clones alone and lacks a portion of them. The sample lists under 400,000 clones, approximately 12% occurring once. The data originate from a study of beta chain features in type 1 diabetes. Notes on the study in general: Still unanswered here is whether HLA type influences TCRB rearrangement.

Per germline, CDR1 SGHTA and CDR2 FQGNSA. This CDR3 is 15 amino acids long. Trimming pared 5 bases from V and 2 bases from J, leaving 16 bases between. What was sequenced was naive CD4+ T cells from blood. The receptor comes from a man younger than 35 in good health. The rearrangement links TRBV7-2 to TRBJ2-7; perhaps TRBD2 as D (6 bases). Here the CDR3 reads CASSKQMGGTYEQYF. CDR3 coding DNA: TGTGCCAGCAGCAAACAGATGGGGGGTACCTACGAGCAGTACTTC.